The clone carrying this TCR beta chain appeared many times. Its cognate antigen is unknown. This sample was taken from a study of blood T cells in healthy people across ages. Study conclusions and caveats: The long-lived group displayed more naive CD4+ cells, plus higher diversity, than the aged donors did.

Losses at the gene ends were 2 bases for V and 3 bases for J; bases not matched to a gene: 3. The CDR3 sequence is 15 residues long. Germline V gene data show CDR1 as SGHTA and CDR2 as FQGNSA. With a J-beta primer mix and a sample-barcoded 5' primer, a second PCR ran about 7 to 12 cycles. TCRdb used MiXCR to reprocess the 5' RACE reads, holding one entry per CDR3 protein. The sample holds 500,000 to 650,000 distinct CDR3 sequences; 25% to 35% are singletons and the top ten take approximately 4%. These same records also appear under a second study, on T cells of mothers and their children. As that study records: The study recruited three healthy Caucasian mothers and their six children as donors. Added by the second PCR's M1S primer were sample barcodes and 2-4 random nucleotides. Over 8.5 million TCR beta CDR3 reads were obtained from each mother, and about 3 million from each child.

The sequencing input was blood. The receptor comes from a boy aged 2-15 years in good health. This rearrangement joins TRBV7-2 to TRBJ2-3, with 9 nucleotides matching TRBD2. The CDR3 nucleotides read TGTGCCAGCAGCTTAAGCGGGAGGAGAACAGATACGCAGTATTTT. Its translation is CASSLSGRRTDTQYF.